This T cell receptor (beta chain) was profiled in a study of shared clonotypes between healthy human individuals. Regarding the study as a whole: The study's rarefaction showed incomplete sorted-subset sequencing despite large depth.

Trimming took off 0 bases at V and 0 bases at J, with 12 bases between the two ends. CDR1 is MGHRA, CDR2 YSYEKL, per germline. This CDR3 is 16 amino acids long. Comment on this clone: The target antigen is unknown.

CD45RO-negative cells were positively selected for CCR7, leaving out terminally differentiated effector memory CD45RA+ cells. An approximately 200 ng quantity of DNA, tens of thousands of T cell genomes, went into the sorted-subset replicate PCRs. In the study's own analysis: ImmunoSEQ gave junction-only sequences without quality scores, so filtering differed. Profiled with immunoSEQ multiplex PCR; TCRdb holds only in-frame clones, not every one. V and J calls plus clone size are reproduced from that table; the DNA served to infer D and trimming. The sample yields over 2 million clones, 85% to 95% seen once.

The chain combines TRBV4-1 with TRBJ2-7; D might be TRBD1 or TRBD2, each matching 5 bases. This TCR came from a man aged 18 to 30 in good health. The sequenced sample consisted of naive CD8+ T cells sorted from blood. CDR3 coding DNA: TGCGCCAGCAGCCAAGATTGGGACGTTGGCTCCTACGAGCAGTACTTC. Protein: CASSQDWDVGSYEQYF.